This TCR beta chain stems from a study of PD-1 blockade in classical Hodgkin lymphoma. Each patient experienced a relapse that followed autologous stem cell transplantation, and brentuximab vedotin exposure varied. TCRdb's table, derived via immunoSEQ multiplex PCR, lists solely in-frame clones and lacks some. Among approximately 57,000 clones listed, approximately 90% were seen once. Study-level points and caveats: CD4+ TCR diversity, unlike CD8+, rose significantly by C4D1. Nothing has yet pinned down what causes the repertoire differences, possibly disease activity or prior therapy.

Germline-derived CDR1 and CDR2 are LNHNV and YYDKDF (reference sequence). The CDR3 is 14 residues long. The V and J ends lost 1 base and 7 bases respectively, with 13 bases between them. Worth noting for this clone: Its antigen is as yet unknown.

Sequenced material: peripheral blood mononuclear cells (PBMCs), taken before the second cycle of nivolumab. V usage is TRBV15 and J usage is TRBJ1-2; D unresolved. The clonotype was recovered from a human donor with classical Hodgkin lymphoma. The CDR3 protein is CATSRAGEVGGYTF. The DNA for the CDR3 is TGTGCCACCAGCAGAGCCGGGGAAGTAGGTGGCTACACCTTC.